This TCR beta chain was recorded in a study of OX40 agonist ivuxolimab in advanced cancers. General study findings and limits: Averaged across samples, CD8+ T cells carried more expanded clones than CD4+ did.

Comments on this clone: Its antigen is not known.

The CDR3 runs 14 residues. Germline CDR1 reads SGDLS; CDR2 reads YYNGEE. The V end lost 1 base, the J end lost 3 bases, and 5 bases lay between the germline ends. The method was immunoSEQ multiplex PCR; TCRdb's version includes in-frame clones alone and lacks a portion of them. The sample shows roughly 65,000 clones, just over 85% of them seen only once. V and J are TRBV9 and TRBJ1-6; no reliable D call. The source material was CD4+ or CD8+ T cells sorted from blood, sampled in a trial of the OX40 agonist ivuxolimab. This clonotype originated in an adult with an advanced solid tumor such as melanoma, head and neck, liver or kidney cancer. CDR3 coding DNA: TGTGCCAGCAGCGTATGGAGCTATAATTCACCCCTCCACTTT. Translation: CASSVWSYNSPLHF.